This T cell receptor beta chain came from a study of blood T cell repertoires in COVID-19. Study context: T cells, B-cell-depleted T cells, or PBMCs provided the cDNA or gDNA that served as material.

Clones were read by immunoSEQ multiplex PCR, and TCRdb kept only the in-frame ones, dropping some. Among hundreds of thousands of clones listed, 80% to 90% were seen once. Input material: peripheral blood. The origin of this receptor is a woman aged 55-69 years with COVID-19, enrolled during active disease.

The CDR3 DNA is TGCGCCAGCAGCGCGGCGGGACTAGCGTCTTACGAGCAGTACTTC. This translates into CASSAAGLASYEQYF. The V gene is TRBV5-1, the J gene TRBJ2-7; 10 bases align to TRBD2. CDR1 and CDR2 from the germline V gene are SGHRS and YFSETQ. Trimming took 4 bases from V and 4 from J; bases not matched to a gene: 8. This CDR3 has 15 residues.